This T cell receptor beta chain was profiled in a study of T cell clonality in common variable immunodeficiency. General study findings and limits: Compared with controls, CVID subjects had fewer shared TCRbeta clones. The cause of increased CVID clonality remains unclear without subpopulation sequencing. Fewer deletions and N-nucleotide insertions were reportedly seen in common variable immunodeficiency TCR beta sequences.

Replacement immunoglobulin had been given to every CVID subject for at least one year. Sequencing input was equivalent genomic DNA from CVID and controls. Method: immunoSEQ multiplex PCR; TCRdb's copy keeps in-frame clones and lacks some. Recorded here are about 19,000 clones, with no singletons, and the ten leading clones hold around 25%. Germline V gene lookup returns CDR1 MNHEY and CDR2 SVGEGT. J gave up 5 bases and V 7 bases, and 12 bases lay outside the gene matches. This CDR3 has 16 residues. This clone was observed many times. Its antigen is unidentified. The CDR3 end lies 3 residues beyond the end of the read and is filled in from the germline J gene.

This TCR was sampled from a human donor with common variable immunodeficiency. Sample: peripheral blood mononuclear cells. V gene TRBV6-2 or TRBV6-3 combines with J gene TRBJ2-1; 9 bases map to TRBD2. The DNA read from the CDR3 is TGTGCCAGCACCTTCACCTTAGCGGGAGTTAACAATGAG. Translated: CASTFTLAGVNNE. The whole CDR3 protein is CASTFTLAGVNNEQFF.